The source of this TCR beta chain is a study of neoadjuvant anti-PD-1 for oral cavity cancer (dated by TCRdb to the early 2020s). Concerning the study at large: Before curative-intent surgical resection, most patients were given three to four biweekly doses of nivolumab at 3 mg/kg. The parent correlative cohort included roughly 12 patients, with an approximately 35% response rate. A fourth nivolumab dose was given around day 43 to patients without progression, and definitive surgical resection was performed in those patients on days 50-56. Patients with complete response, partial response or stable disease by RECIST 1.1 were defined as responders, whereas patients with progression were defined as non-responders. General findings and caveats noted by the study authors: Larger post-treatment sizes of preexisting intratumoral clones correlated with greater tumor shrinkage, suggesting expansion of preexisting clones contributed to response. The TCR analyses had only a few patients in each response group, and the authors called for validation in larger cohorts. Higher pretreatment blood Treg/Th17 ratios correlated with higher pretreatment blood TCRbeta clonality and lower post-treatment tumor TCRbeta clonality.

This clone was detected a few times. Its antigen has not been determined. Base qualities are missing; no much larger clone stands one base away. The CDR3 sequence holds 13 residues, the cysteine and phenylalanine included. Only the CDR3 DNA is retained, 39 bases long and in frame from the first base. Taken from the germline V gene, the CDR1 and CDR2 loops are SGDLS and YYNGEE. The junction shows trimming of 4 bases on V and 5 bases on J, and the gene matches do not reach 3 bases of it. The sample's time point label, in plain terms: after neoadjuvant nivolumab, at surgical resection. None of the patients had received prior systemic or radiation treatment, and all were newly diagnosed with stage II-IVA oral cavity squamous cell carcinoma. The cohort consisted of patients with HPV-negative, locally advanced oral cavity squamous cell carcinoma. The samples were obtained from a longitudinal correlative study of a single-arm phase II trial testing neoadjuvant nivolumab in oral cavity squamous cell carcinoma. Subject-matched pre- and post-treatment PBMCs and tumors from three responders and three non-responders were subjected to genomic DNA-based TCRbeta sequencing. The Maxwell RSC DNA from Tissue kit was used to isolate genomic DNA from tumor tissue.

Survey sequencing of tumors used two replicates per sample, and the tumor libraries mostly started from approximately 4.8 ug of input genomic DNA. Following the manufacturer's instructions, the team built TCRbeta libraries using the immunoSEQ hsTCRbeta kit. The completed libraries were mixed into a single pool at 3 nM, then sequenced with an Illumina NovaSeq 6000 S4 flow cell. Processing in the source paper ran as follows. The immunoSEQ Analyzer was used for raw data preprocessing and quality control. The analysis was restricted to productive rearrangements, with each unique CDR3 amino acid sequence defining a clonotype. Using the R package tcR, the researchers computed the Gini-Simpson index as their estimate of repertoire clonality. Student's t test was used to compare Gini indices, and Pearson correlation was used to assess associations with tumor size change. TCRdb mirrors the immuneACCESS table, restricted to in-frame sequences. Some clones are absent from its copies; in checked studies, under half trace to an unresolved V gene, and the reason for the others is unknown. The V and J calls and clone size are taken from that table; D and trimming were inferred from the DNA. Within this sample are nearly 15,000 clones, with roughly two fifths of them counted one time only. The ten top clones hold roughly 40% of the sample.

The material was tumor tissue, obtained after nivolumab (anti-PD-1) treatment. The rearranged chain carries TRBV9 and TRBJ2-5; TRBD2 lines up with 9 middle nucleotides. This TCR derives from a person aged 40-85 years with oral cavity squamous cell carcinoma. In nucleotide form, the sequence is TGTGCCAGCAGCCCGCGGGGGGGGGAGACCCAGTACTTC. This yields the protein CASSPRGGETQYF.